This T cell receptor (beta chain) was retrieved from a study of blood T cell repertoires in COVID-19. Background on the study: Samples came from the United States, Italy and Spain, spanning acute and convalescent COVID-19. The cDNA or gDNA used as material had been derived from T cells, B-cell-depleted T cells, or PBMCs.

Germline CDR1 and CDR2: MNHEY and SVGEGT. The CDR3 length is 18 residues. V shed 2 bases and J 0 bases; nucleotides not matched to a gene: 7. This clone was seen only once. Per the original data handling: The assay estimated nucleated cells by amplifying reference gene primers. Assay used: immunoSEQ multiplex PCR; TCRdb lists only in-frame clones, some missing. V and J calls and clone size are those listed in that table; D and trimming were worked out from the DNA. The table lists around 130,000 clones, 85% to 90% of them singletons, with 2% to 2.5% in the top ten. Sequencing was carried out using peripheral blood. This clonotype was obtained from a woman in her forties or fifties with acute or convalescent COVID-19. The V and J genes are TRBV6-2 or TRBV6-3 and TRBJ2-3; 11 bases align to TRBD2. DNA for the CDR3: TGTGCCAGCAGTTACGAGGCTAGCGGGGGGCTTAGCACAGATACGCAGTATTTT. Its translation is CASSYEASGGLSTDTQYF.